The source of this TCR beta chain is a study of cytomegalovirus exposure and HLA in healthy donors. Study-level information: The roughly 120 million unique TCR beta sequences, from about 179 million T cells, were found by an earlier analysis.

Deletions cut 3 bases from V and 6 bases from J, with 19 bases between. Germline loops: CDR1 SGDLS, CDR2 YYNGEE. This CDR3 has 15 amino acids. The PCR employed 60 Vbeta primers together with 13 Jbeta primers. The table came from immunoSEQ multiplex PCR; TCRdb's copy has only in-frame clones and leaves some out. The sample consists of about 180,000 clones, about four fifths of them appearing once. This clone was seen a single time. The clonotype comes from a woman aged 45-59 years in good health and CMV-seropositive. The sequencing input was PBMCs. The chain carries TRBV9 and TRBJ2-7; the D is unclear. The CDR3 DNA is TGTGCCAGCAGCGCCTCCCCGGAGACCTGGAGCGAGCAGTACTTC. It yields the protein CASSASPETWSEQYF.